Below, one T cell receptor beta chain is given with its context. The target antigen is unknown. The data belong to a study of cytomegalovirus exposure and HLA in healthy donors. Both 60 Vbeta primers and 13 Jbeta primers went into the PCR. Measured with immunoSEQ multiplex PCR; TCRdb has only the in-frame clones, and not every one. Here the sample spans 150,000 to 200,000 clones, roughly three quarters being singletons. Study-level results: Usually a TCR sequence was rare, but some public TCRs were found in many donors. Within an earlier analysis, most TCR beta V segments proved productive either about 87% or about 30% of the time. TCR beta chains numbering under 200 were designated cytomegalovirus-associated. Judged likely to be a sequencing artifact was a cluster of highly shared sequence variants.

Germline CDR1 SGHRS, CDR2 YFSETQ. V was trimmed by 0 bases and J by 4 bases, leaving 13 bases between them. CDR3 size: 15 residues. The receptor's source is a woman aged 45-65 years in good health and CMV-seropositive. The V and J genes are TRBV5-1 and TRBJ1-2; D not resolved. The specimen was PBMCs. This chain's CDR3 is CASSLAAGSLYGYTF. The CDR3 DNA sequence: TGCGCCAGCAGCTTGGCCGCGGGGAGTCTCTATGGCTACACCTTC.